The entry below gives a single TCR beta chain sequence along with its context. The data derive from a study of blood T cell repertoires in COVID-19. V lost 7 bases and J 2 bases, leaving 12 bases between the germline ends. Germline loops: CDR1 MDHEN, CDR2 SYDVKM. The CDR3 spans 14 residues. This table comes from immunoSEQ multiplex PCR, and its TCRdb copy is limited to in-frame clones, with some not included. Among roughly 150,000 clones listed, 80% to 90% were seen once. The clonotype comes from a man aged 18 to 29 with COVID-19, enrolled during active disease. J is TRBJ1-5 and V is TRBV28; D gene ambiguous. Sequenced: peripheral blood. The CDR3 loop is CASNLYGGNQPQHF. The DNA of the CDR3 is TGTGCCAGCAACCTCTACGGGGGCAATCAGCCCCAGCATTTT.